This TCR beta chain was found in a study of T cell clusters in autoimmune cytopenias. Germline V gene data show CDR1 as MNHEY and CDR2 as SVGAGI. The CDR3 consists of 16 residues. TRB was amplified from roughly 250 ng of peripheral blood genomic DNA per sample. General study points: A dominant lymphoma-associated repertoire apparently masked the cluster-lack signature in secondary cytopenia versus chronic lymphocytic leukemia. TRB repertoire shifts in secondary cytopenia and chronic lymphocytic leukemia mostly reflected lymphoma, not autoimmunity. The T cell clusters came from computational analysis alone and lack functional validation.

On this clonotype: The antigen remains undetermined.

TRB was amplified by touch-down multiplex PCR, primer pools A and B combined. With the multiplex PCR reads reprocessed, TCRdb shows one record per CDR3 protein and no DNA. The table lists some 1,800 distinct CDR3 sequences, with less than 8% in the top ten. The TCR sequence derives from a human donor with an autoimmune cytopenia or autoimmune hepatitis (not recorded which). The sequencing sample was made of peripheral blood. V is TRBV6-5 and J is TRBJ1-1; TCRdb gives TRBD1 as the D gene, but with no DNA this cannot be confirmed. The CDR3 is CASSFPATGGNTEAFF.